Listed here are 15 T cell receptor beta chains from one sample, sequenced in a study of glioma-infiltrating T cells. TCR alpha and beta CDR3 regions were amplified from RNA using iRepertoire nested multiplex PCR. TCRdb called the multiplex PCR reads again in MiXCR, with one record for every CDR3 protein. The sample has some 4,200 distinct CDR3 sequences, around 25% seen once. Sequenced: glioma tissue, nonneoplastic brain tissue, or PBMCs (not recorded which). The receptors were sampled from a human donor with low-grade glioma or glioblastoma, undergoing nonglioma brain surgery, or in good health (not recorded which).

The CDR3 is CSAPETSGGQETQYF. As DNA, the CDR3 is TGCAGTGCTCCAGAAACTAGCGGGGGGCAAGAGACCCAGTACTTC. The gene calls are TRBV20-1 and TRBJ2-5; 12 positions agree with TRBD2. The CDR3 length is 15 residues. Per the germline V gene, CDR1 is DFQATT and CDR2 is SNEGSKA (reference sequence). The ends lost 5 bases at V and 2 bases at J; junction bases unmatched: 6.

V gene TRBV20-1 combines with J gene TRBJ1-2; weak D call: TRBD1 (6 bases). Germline values: CDR1 DFQATT, CDR2 SNEGSKA (reference sequence). This CDR3 contains 15 residues. Trimming left V 7 bases short and J 4 bases short, with 22 bases between. The CDR3 protein is CSVGDTPWGIYGYTF. The CDR3 nucleotides read TGCAGTGTTGGGGACACCCCCTGGGGAATCTATGGCTACACCTTC.

The sample holds a few counts of this clonotype. A single base separates this from a much larger clone, so it may be a read error. V usage is TRBV10-2 and J usage is TRBJ2-7, with a weak D call TRBD1 (5 bases). V lost 2 bases to trimming and J lost 2 bases, with 10 bases between them. Germline lookup yields CDR1 WSHSY and CDR2 SAAADI. This CDR3 is 14 amino acids long. The CDR3, as DNA: TGCGCCAGCAGTGAGATTGCGACAGCCTACGAGCAGTACTTC. The encoded protein is CASSEIATAYEQYF.

There are many counts of this clonotype. V usage is TRBV5-6 and J usage is TRBJ2-5, with D perhaps TRBD1 (5 bases). Trimming removed 4 bases at V and 2 bases at J, with 18 bases between. The CDR3 is 16 residues long. In germline, CDR1 is SGHDT, CDR2 YYEEEE. CDR3 nucleotides: TGTGCCAGCAGCCTTGGGGCCGCCCCGCCTCAAGAGACCCAGTACTTC. Protein: CASSLGAAPPQETQYF.

This clonotype is medium-sized (0.01 to 0.1%). The J gene is TRBJ2-2, the V gene TRBV25-1; possible D gene TRBD1, 6 bases. The V gene lost 7 bases and the J gene lost 0 bases, with 12 bases spanning the gap. Germline V lookup: CDR1 MGHDK, CDR2 SYGVNS. The CDR3 length is 15 residues. DNA of the CDR3: TGTGCCAGCACCCCCCAGGGGCCGAACACCGGGGAGCTGTTTTTT. Translating it yields CASTPQGPNTGELFF.

As regards this clonotype: Just one base apart from a much larger clone, this may be a read error. The chain combines TRBV5-1 with TRBJ2-1; D is uncertain. With 1 base removed from V and 2 bases from J, the gap between germline ends came to 13 bases. The CDR3 is 16 amino acids. Germline lookup yields CDR1 SGHRS and CDR2 YFSETQ. CDR3 sequence (DNA): TGCGCCAGCAGCTTGCGGGCGGACGTACCCTACAATGAGCAGTTCTTC. This gives the protein CASSLRADVPYNEQFF.

There are many counts of this clonotype. The rearrangement links TRBV11-2 to TRBJ2-7; the D call may be TRBD1 or TRBD2 (5 bases each). V lost 3 bases to trimming and J lost 4 bases, with 16 bases between them. The germline V gene encodes CDR1 SGHAT and CDR2 FQNNGV. This CDR3 contains 15 residues. The CDR3 here is CASSFSGTGNYEQYF. In nucleotides, the CDR3 is TGTGCCAGCAGCTTCTCCGGGACGGGGAATTACGAGCAGTACTTC.

This clonotype has at least ten counts. The chain employs TRBV2 and TRBJ1-1; D uncertain. The CDR3 contains 14 residues. Germline CDR1 SNHLY, CDR2 FYNNEI. V was clipped by 6 bases and J by 0 bases, with 11 bases between them. The CDR3 spells CASRPGRMNTEAFF. The CDR3 DNA sequence: TGTGCCAGCAGGCCCGGACGGATGAACACTGAAGCTTTCTTT.

The sample holds many counts of this clonotype. The chain has TRBV19 and TRBJ1-1; TRBD1 matches 7 bases. V trimming: 0 bases; J trimming: 14 bases; junction bases outside the gene matches: 27. This CDR3 region has 19 residues. Germline CDR1 LNHDA, CDR2 SQIVND (reference sequence). CDR3: CASSIDNNFFRQGADVGFF. DNA of the CDR3: TGTGCCAGTAGTATAGATAACAACTTCTTTCGACAGGGCGCCGACGTTGGATTCTTT.

Sample share makes this clonotype medium-sized. Here the CDR3 DNA reads TGTGCCAGCAGCGCTAAAGAACAGGGATTCACAGATACGCAGTATTTT. Residues: CASSAKEQGFTDTQYF. V gene TRBV2 combines with J gene TRBJ2-3; D is possibly TRBD1 (6 bases). The V and J ends lost 6 bases and 2 bases respectively, with 18 bases between them. This CDR3 comprises 16 residues. Per germline, CDR1 SNHLY and CDR2 FYNNEI. The complete variable domain, with remaining parts taken from reference TRBV2 and TRBJ2-3, reads EPEVTQTPSHQVTQMGQEVILRCVPISNHLYFYWYRQILGQKVEFLVSFYNNEISEKSEIFDDQFSVERPDGSNFTLKIRSTKLEDSAMYFCASSAKEQGFTDTQYFGPGTRLTVL.

This clonotype was seen repeatedly, ten times or more. The rearrangement joins TRBV11-1 to TRBJ2-1; D is unclear. Germline CDR1 reads SGHAT; CDR2 reads FQDESV (reference sequence). V dropped 3 bases and J dropped 0 bases, with 18 bases sitting between them. The CDR3 spans 18 residues. The CDR3 DNA follows: TGTGCCAGCAGCTTCATATATTATGGAAGCAGCTCCTACAATGAGCAGTTCTTC. Translating it yields CASSFIYYGSSSYNEQFF.

In this sample, this clonotype turned up many times. The chain links TRBV5-1 to TRBJ1-1, with TRBD1 as a possible D gene (5 bases). The CDR3 contains 13 residues. Per germline, CDR1 SGHRS and CDR2 YFSETQ. The V gene lost 3 bases and the J gene lost 11 bases, with 17 bases spanning the gap. The CDR3 is CASSSPGGFGAFF. DNA for the CDR3: TGCGCCAGCAGCTCACCTGGGGGGTTTGGGGCTTTCTTT.

The rearrangement links TRBV28 to TRBJ2-1, with TRBD2 identical over 7 bases. The trim removed 5 bases at V and 7 bases at J, leaving 5 bases unmatched. The CDR3 is 13 amino acids. Germline assignment: CDR1 MDHEN and CDR2 SYDVKM. The CDR3 loop is CASSQLARNEQFF. As DNA, the CDR3 is TGTGCCAGCAGTCAACTAGCGAGGAATGAGCAGTTCTTC.

This clonotype was detected many times. This rearrangement joins TRBV4-1 to TRBJ2-2; D gene unclear. The CDR3 consists of 19 residues. Germline lookup yields CDR1 MGHRA and CDR2 YSYEKL. V lost 0 bases and J lost 1, with 18 bases in between. CDR3 nucleotide sequence: TGCGCCAGCAGCCAAGATGTCGCACCGGTTAGCAAGAACACCGGGGAGCTGTTTTTT. Translated: CASSQDVAPVSKNTGELFF.

Many counts were recorded for this clonotype. The chain recombines TRBV7-9 with TRBJ2-1; TRBD2 matches 10 bases. CDR1 and CDR2 from the germline V gene are SEHNR and FQNEAQ (reference sequence). This CDR3 is 19 amino acids long. Trimming at V came to 4 bases and at J to 10 bases, leaving 22 bases not matched to a gene. For the CDR3, the DNA is TGTGCCAGCAGCTCCAAAAGTCGTCCACTAGCGGGGTTTCAATGGGAGCAGTTCTTC. It yields the protein CASSSKSRPLAGFQWEQFF.